This T cell receptor (beta chain) is drawn from a study of CD8 T cells in ankylosing spondylitis. This clonotype showed up just a few times. What it recognizes is unknown. TCRdb passed the 5' RACE reads through MiXCR, listing each CDR3 protein once. Of about 220,000 distinct CDR3 sequences listed, 6% to 8.5% are singletons. Study results and caveats: Among TCR beta sequences, a motif of roughly 8 highly homologous variants appeared characteristic of ankylosing spondylitis blood.

Per the germline V gene, CDR1 is DFQATT and CDR2 is SNEGSKA (reference sequence). With 0 bases removed from V and 5 bases from J, the gap between germline ends came to 10 bases. CDR3 length equals 13 residues. This clonotype was obtained from a male donor with ankylosing spondylitis. J is TRBJ1-2 and V is TRBV20-1; D perhaps matches TRBD1 (6 bases). Sequenced: blood, either unsorted or a sorted T cell fraction (not recorded which). The CDR3 DNA is TGCAGTGCTAGAGATAACAGGGATTATGGCTACACCTTC. Translating gives CSARDNRDYGYTF.